The 27 T cell receptor beta chains presented below share a single source sample, sequenced in a study of blood T cell repertoires in COVID-19. The data were produced by immunoSEQ multiplex PCR, yet TCRdb's version contains in-frame clones alone and is incomplete. The sample has some 300,000 clones, nearly 90% seen once. The specimen was peripheral blood. All receptors derive from a woman aged 40 to 50 with COVID-19, enrolled during active disease.

The chain recombines TRBV5-1 with TRBJ2-7; 12 bases align to TRBD2. The trim removed 4 bases at V and 12 bases at J, leaving 5 bases unmatched. CDR3 length equals 12 residues. CDR1 is SGHRS, CDR2 YFSETQ, per germline. The CDR3 nucleotides read TGCGCCAGCAGCCCTGGACTAGCGGGATTGTACTTC. Encoded protein: CASSPGLAGLYF. The variable domain in full, completed from reference TRBV5-1 and TRBJ2-7, reads KAGVTQTPRYLIKTRGQQVTLSCSPISGHRSVSWYQQTPGQGLQFLFEYFSETQRNKGNFPGRFSGRQFSNSRSEMNVSTLELGDSALYLCASSPGLAGLYFGPGTRLTVT.

This clone occurred once. The genes are TRBV20-1 and TRBJ2-7, with unresolved D. CDR3 length: 11 amino acids. Trimming pared 6 bases from V and 6 bases from J, leaving 12 bases between. Germline loops: CDR1 DFQATT, CDR2 SNEGSKA (reference sequence). The CDR3 region has the DNA TGCAGTGCCTCAGTCCCGGGCGAGCAGTACTTC. It codes for CSASVPGEQYF.

This clone was counted a single time. The rearrangement uses TRBV4-3 and TRBJ2-7; the D gene is possibly TRBD1 (6 bases). Trimming removed 3 bases at V and 5 bases at J, with 26 bases between. Looked up from germline, CDR1 is LGHNA and CDR2 is YSLEER. The CDR3 is 18 amino acids. The CDR3 loop reads CASSQSSTSGAGRNEQYF. The DNA for the CDR3 is TGCGCCAGCAGCCAGTCCTCGACCTCAGGGGCTGGTCGGAACGAGCAGTACTTC.

This sequence joins TRBV10-3 and TRBJ2-3; weak D call: TRBD2 (6 bases). With 6 bases removed from V and 3 bases from J, the gap between germline ends came to 7 bases. The CDR3 length is 12 residues. In germline, CDR1 is ENHRY, CDR2 SYGVKD. CDR3 DNA sequence: TGTGCCATCAGCGGGACTACAGATACGCAGTATTTT. This sequence encodes CAISGTTDTQYF.

The genes are TRBV3-1 (or the pseudogene TRBV3-2) and TRBJ2-1; no firm D call. This CDR3 is built from 13 residues. Trimming shortened V by 2 bases and J by 3 bases, and 5 bases separated the two germline ends. Germline CDR1 LGHDT, CDR2 YNNKEL (reference sequence). The CDR3, as DNA: TGTGCCAGCAGCCAACGCGGCTACAATGAGCAGTTCTTC. It encodes CASSQRGYNEQFF.

The chain couples TRBV28 to TRBJ1-2, with TRBD1 matching over 7 bases. V was pared by 0 bases and J by 8 bases, with 12 bases of the junction left unmatched. The CDR3 sequence is 16 residues long. Germline V gives CDR1 MDHEN, CDR2 SYDVKM. The CDR3 region is CASSLWGQIRAGGYTF. The CDR3 DNA follows: TGTGCCAGCAGTTTATGGGGACAGATACGAGCAGGCGGCTACACCTTC.

The CDR3 region has the DNA TGTGCCAGCAGTTGGGTCCGGGCCCCGGGGAACATTCAGTACTTC. This codes for CASSWVRAPGNIQYF. This chain uses TRBV6-2 or TRBV6-3 with TRBJ2-4; the D gene is possibly TRBD2 (5 bases). The germline V gene encodes CDR1 MNHEY and CDR2 SVGEGT. Trimming removed 4 bases at V and 7 bases at J, with 17 bases between. The CDR3 is 15 residues long.

The V call is TRBV29-1, the J call TRBJ2-5; D is possibly TRBD2 (5 bases). Between the trimmed V and J ends, which lost 4 bases and 5 bases, there was a span of 17 bases. Germline loops: CDR1 SQVTM, CDR2 ANQGSEA. This CDR3 has 14 residues. DNA for the CDR3: TGCAGCGTTGCCCGCATCTTCGGCGGGGAGACCCAGTACTTC. Protein: CSVARIFGGETQYF. The full variable domain, with the rest looked up from reference TRBV29-1 and TRBJ2-5, is SAVISQKPSRDICQRGTSLTIQCQVDSQVTMMFWYRQQPGQSLTLIATANQGSEATYESGFVIDKFPISRPNLTFSTLTVSNMSPEDSSIYLCSVARIFGGETQYFGPGTRLLVL.

The V call is TRBV28, the J call TRBJ2-5; D is ambiguous. Germline CDR1 and CDR2: MDHEN and SYDVKM. With 5 bases removed from V and 2 bases from J, the gap between germline ends came to 6 bases. This CDR3 is 12 amino acids long. CDR3 protein: CASSIPQETQYF. The DNA for the CDR3 is TGTGCCAGCAGTATTCCACAAGAGACCCAGTACTTC.

V is TRBV9 and J is TRBJ1-2, with 9 bases fitting TRBD1. Per the germline V gene, CDR1 is SGDLS and CDR2 is YYNGEE. Trimming removed 0 bases from V and 8 bases from J; junction bases left unmatched: 8. The CDR3 totals 15 residues. The CDR3 bases are TGTGCCAGCAGCGTAGCTTGGGGACAGGGTGGCGGCTACACCTTC. It translates to CASSVAWGQGGGYTF.

The chain carries TRBV7-2 and TRBJ1-5; 10 bases align to TRBD1. Germline trimming cut 5 bases from V and 5 bases from J; bases unmatched to any gene: 9. CDR1 is SGHTA, CDR2 FQGNSA, per germline. This CDR3 contains 16 residues. For the CDR3, the DNA is TGTGCCAGCAGCGCAGGGACAGGGGTTCTCCATCAGCCCCAGCATTTT. This gives the protein CASSAGTGVLHQPQHF. The variable domain in full, with the rest retrieved from reference TRBV7-2 and TRBJ1-5, is GAGVSQSPSNKVTEKGKDVELRCDPISGHTALYWYRQSLGQGLEFLIYFQGNSAPDKSGLPSDRFSAERTGGSVSTLTIQRTQQEDSAVYLCASSAGTGVLHQPQHFGDGTRLSIL.

This rearrangement joins TRBV6-5 to TRBJ2-7; TRBD2 aligns across 8 bases. CDR1 is MNHEY and CDR2 is SVGAGI in the germline V gene. V was pared by 6 bases and J by 3 bases, with 7 bases of the junction left unmatched. The CDR3 covers 14 residues. The CDR3 sequence: CASSHRGGIYEQYF. The DNA of the CDR3 is TGTGCCAGCAGCCACCGGGGGGGGATCTACGAGCAGTACTTC.

This clone was observed a single time. A read error may be the cause here, since a much bigger clone is one base away. The V call is TRBV11-2, the J call TRBJ2-2, with TRBD1 matching 10 bases. CDR1 is SGHAT and CDR2 is FQNNGV in the germline V gene. The length of the CDR3 is 14 residues. The V segment lost 6 bases and the J segment 4 bases; nucleotides outside the gene matches: 2. As DNA, the CDR3 is TGTGCCAGCAGTGGGACAGGGGCCACCGGGGAGCTGTTTTTT. It is translated as CASSGTGATGELFF.

CDR3 coding DNA: TGCGCCAGCAGCTTGCCTGGGGCTAGCGGTACCTACGAGCAGTACTTC. It encodes CASSLPGASGTYEQYF. This chain connects TRBV5-1 to TRBJ2-7; TRBD2 matches 7 bases. The V segment lost 1 base and the J segment 2 bases; nucleotides outside the gene matches: 9. Germline CDR1 reads SGHRS; CDR2 reads YFSETQ. This CDR3 is 16 amino acids long.

The chain has TRBV28 and TRBJ1-5, with unresolved D. The CDR3 length is 16 residues. V lost 5 bases to trimming and J lost 5 bases, with 19 bases between them. Germline assignment: CDR1 MDHEN and CDR2 SYDVKM. Written as DNA, the CDR3 is TGTGCCAGCAGTGCCCCCTCCGGGAAGGGCTATCAGCCCCAGCATTTT. Its translation: CASSAPSGKGYQPQHF. The full variable domain, rest sourced from reference TRBV28 and TRBJ1-5, is DVKVTQSSRYLVKRTGEKVFLECVQDMDHENMFWYRQDPGLGLRLIYFSYDVKMKEKGDIPEGYSVSREKKERFSLILESASTNQTSMYLCASSAPSGKGYQPQHFGDGTRLSIL.

This clone occurred a few times. Other DNA sequences of this sample code for an identical CDR3. V is TRBV5-1 and J is TRBJ1-2; D is ambiguous. The CDR3 is 13 amino acids. V was cut by 4 bases and J by 1 base, with 8 bases left in between. CDR1 and CDR2 from the germline V gene are SGHRS and YFSETQ. The CDR3 region is CASSLDGNYGYTF. CDR3 bases: TGCGCCAGCAGCCTGGACGGTAACTATGGCTACACCTTC.

The chain has TRBV6-2 or TRBV6-3 and TRBJ1-2; 8 bases are shared with TRBD1. Germline CDR1 is MNHEY and CDR2 is SVGEGT. The CDR3 sequence is 18 residues long. V dropped 1 base and J dropped 3; count of bases not matched to a gene: 13. CDR3: CASSYYRLILDRDYGYTF. DNA for the CDR3: TGTGCCAGCAGTTACTATCGCCTTATCTTGGACAGGGACTATGGCTACACCTTC.

This clone was observed a single time. This sequence joins TRBV19 and TRBJ2-7; TRBD2 agrees at 7 bases. The V segment lost 7 bases and the J segment 1 base; nucleotides outside the gene matches: 7. The germline V gene has CDR1 LNHDA and CDR2 SQIVND (reference sequence). The CDR3 has 14 amino acids. Here the CDR3 reads CASTRGEGSYEQYF. Here the CDR3 DNA reads TGTGCCAGTACCCGGGGGGAAGGATCCTACGAGCAGTACTTC.

This chain links TRBV13 with TRBJ1-2; no reliable D call. This CDR3 has 13 amino acids. The V gene lost 0 bases and the J gene lost 4 bases, with 6 bases spanning the gap. The germline V gene has CDR1 PRHDT and CDR2 FYEKMQ (reference sequence). The chain's CDR3 is CASSLGTTYGYTF. The CDR3 nucleotides read TGTGCCAGCAGCTTAGGGACTACCTATGGCTACACCTTC.

The chain has TRBV4-3 and TRBJ1-3; 7 bases line up with TRBD1. V lost 1 base, J lost 2 bases, and 5 bases stayed unmatched. Germline CDR1 and CDR2: LGHNA and YSLEER. The CDR3 extends over 16 amino acids. The CDR3 loop reads CASSQGDRAAGNTIYF. The CDR3, as DNA: TGCGCCAGCAGCCAAGGAGACAGGGCGGCTGGAAACACCATATATTTT.

This chain uses TRBV7-9 with TRBJ2-1; TRBD2 matches 8 bases. The CDR3 has 15 amino acids. Looked up from germline, CDR1 is SEHNR and CDR2 is FQNEAQ (reference sequence). Unmatched junction bases numbered 2, after V lost 0 bases and J lost 4 bases. The CDR3 DNA reads as TGTGCCAGCAGCTTAGCGCGGGGGGTGTACAATGAGCAGTTCTTC. It codes for CASSLARGVYNEQFF.

V and J are TRBV7-3 and TRBJ2-5; TRBD1 agrees at 7 bases. The germline gives CDR1 SGHTA, CDR2 FQGTGA. The trim removed 5 bases at V and 3 bases at J, leaving 9 bases unmatched. The CDR3 runs to 15 residues. CDR3 DNA: TGTGCCAGCAGCGAATCTCCCGGGACAGAAGAGACCCAGTACTTC. Translating it yields CASSESPGTEETQYF.

The rearrangement uses TRBV7-8 and TRBJ2-2, with D possibly matching TRBD1 (6 bases). The CDR3 sequence is 15 residues long. Deletions cut 4 bases from V and 0 bases from J, with 9 bases between. CDR1 is SGHVS, CDR2 FQNEAQ, per germline. CDR3 nucleotide sequence: TGTGCCAGCAGCTCCCGGGACACGAACACCGGGGAGCTGTTTTTT. Amino acids: CASSSRDTNTGELFF.

The chain employs TRBV6-6 and TRBJ1-2; the D gene is possibly TRBD1 (6 bases). Trimming took 4 bases from V and 5 from J, leaving 8 bases between them. The CDR3 is 12 residues long. Looked up from germline, CDR1 is MNHNY and CDR2 is SVGAGI (reference sequence). The CDR3 DNA reads as TGTGCCAGCAGTTCAGGGGATTATGGCTACACCTTC. Its translation is CASSSGDYGYTF.

The chain joins TRBV20-1 to TRBJ1-5; D is uncertain. Per germline, CDR1 DFQATT and CDR2 SNEGSKA (reference sequence). V was trimmed by 3 bases and J by 3 bases, leaving 12 bases between them. The CDR3 contains 14 residues. For the CDR3, the DNA is TGCAGTGCTAGTTACAGTATTAACAATCAGCCCCAGCATTTT. It translates to CSASYSINNQPQHF.

The J gene is TRBJ1-4, the V gene TRBV28; possible D gene TRBD1, 5 bases. Trimming stripped 6 bases from V and 3 bases from J, with 8 bases between. There are 13 residues in the CDR3. Germline CDR1 and CDR2: MDHEN and SYDVKM. CDR3 region: CASRGPANEKLFF. The CDR3 bases are TGTGCCAGCAGGGGGCCGGCTAATGAAAAACTGTTTTTT.

The genes are TRBV9 and TRBJ2-2, with D tentatively TRBD1 (6 bases). V gave up 1 base and J gave up 2 bases, with 9 bases separating them. Per germline, CDR1 SGDLS and CDR2 YYNGEE. The length of the CDR3 is 15 residues. CDR3 coding DNA: TGTGCCAGCAGCGTATCGGACAGTAACACCGGGGAGCTGTTTTTT. It codes for CASSVSDSNTGELFF. Using reference TRBV9 and TRBJ2-2 for the parts outside the CDR3, the full variable domain is DSGVTQTPKHLITATGQRVTLRCSPRSGDLSVYWYQQSLDQGLQFLIQYYNGEERAKGNILERFSAQQFPDLHSELNLSSLELGDSALYFCASSVSDSNTGELFFGEGSRLTVL.